Listed below are T cell receptor beta chains from one sample, sequenced in a study of cytomegalovirus exposure and HLA in healthy donors. Libraries were prepared by immunoSEQ multiplex PCR; TCRdb keeps only in-frame clonotypes and omits some of them. The table lists 45,000 or so clones, roughly 93% of them singletons. Sequences were obtained from PBMCs. The receptors here all came from a woman aged 18-30 years in good health and CMV-seronegative. CDR3s include the opening cysteine and the closing phenylalanine or tryptophan. D genes are given only for firm matches. Rows give clone size only sometimes, using once, few, many, or a class for an expanded clone.

clone_size,d_call,j_call,v_call,cdr3_aa,cdr3_nt
-,TRBD2,TRBJ2-1,TRBV6-4,CASSDSGTSYNEQFF,TGTGCCAGCAGTGACTCGGGGACTAGCTACAATGAGCAGTTCTTC
once,-,TRBJ1-1,TRBV30,CAWRWRVNTEAFF,TGTGCCTGGAGGTGGAGGGTGAACACTGAAGCTTTCTTT
-,TRBD2,TRBJ2-1,TRBV30,CAYISGSSYNEQFF,TGTGCTTACATTAGCGGGAGCTCCTACAATGAGCAGTTCTTC
-,-,TRBJ2-3,TRBV10-1,CASSEYNVGGSTDTQYF,TGCGCCAGCAGTGAGTATAATGTCGGCGGCAGCACAGATACGCAGTATTTT
-,-,TRBJ1-5,TRBV19,CASSIDPVIGVGEPQHF,TGTGCCAGTAGTATAGATCCGGTGATAGGTGTAGGGGAGCCCCAGCATTTT
-,-,TRBJ2-1,TRBV2,CASSSEAGWNEQFF,TGTGCCAGCAGTTCTGAAGCAGGGTGGAATGAGCAGTTCTTC
-,TRBD2,TRBJ2-3,TRBV10-2,CASSRWRGGPDTQYF,TGCGCCAGCAGTCGGTGGCGGGGGGGCCCAGATACGCAGTATTTT
-,-,TRBJ1-2,TRBV5-5,CASAARDYGYTF,TGTGCCAGCGCGGCGCGGGACTATGGCTACACCTTC
-,TRBD2,TRBJ2-7,TRBV28,CASRTSVHEQYF,TGTGCCAGCCGGACTAGCGTCCACGAGCAGTACTTC
few,-,TRBJ2-7,TRBV18,CASSPQHTSYEQYF,TGTGCCAGCTCACCTCAACACACCTCCTACGAGCAGTACTTC
-,TRBD1,TRBJ1-1,TRBV6-5,CASSYKRTGGNTEAFF,TGTGCCAGCAGTTACAAGCGGACAGGGGGCAACACTGAAGCTTTCTTT
-,TRBD1,TRBJ2-7,TRBV11-2,CASSSGQGRYEQYF,TGTGCCAGCAGCTCTGGACAGGGTAGGTACGAGCAGTACTTC
once,TRBD1,TRBJ1-4,TRBV6-1,CASSPGQEEKLFF,TGTGCCAGCAGTCCCGGACAGGAGGAAAAACTGTTTTTT
once,-,TRBJ2-7,TRBV5-1,CASRGGQSSYEQYF,TGCGCCAGCAGGGGGGGACAGAGCTCCTACGAGCAGTACTTC
-,TRBD1,TRBJ1-3,TRBV6-1,CASTDRLSSGNTIYF,TGTGCCAGCACGGACAGGCTATCCTCTGGAAACACCATATATTTT
-,-,TRBJ2-6,TRBV9,CASSVTDSGANVLTF,TGTGCCAGCAGCGTTACAGACTCTGGGGCCAACGTCCTGACTTTC
-,-,TRBJ2-2,TRBV27,CASSLGQANTGELFF,TGTGCCAGCAGTTTAGGTCAGGCTAACACCGGGGAGCTGTTTTTT
-,-,TRBJ1-1,TRBV29-1,CSVSRQSTYTEAFF,TGCAGCGTTTCAAGACAGTCGACGTACACTGAAGCTTTCTTT
-,-,TRBJ2-7,TRBV30,CAWRTGRSPSYEQYF,TGTGCCTGGAGGACAGGTAGATCGCCTTCCTACGAGCAGTACTTC
-,-,TRBJ1-1,TRBV5-6,CASSSSGGFTEAFF,TGTGCCAGCAGCTCCTCCGGGGGGTTCACTGAAGCTTTCTTT
-,TRBD2,TRBJ2-5,TRBV28,CASSLFGREGQETQYF,TGTGCCAGCAGTTTATTTGGTCGGGAGGGGCAAGAGACCCAGTACTTC
-,TRBD2,TRBJ2-7,TRBV2,CASSEKGRGTHEQYF,TGTGCCAGCAGTGAAAAGGGGAGGGGCACGCACGAGCAGTACTTC
few,TRBD2,TRBJ2-1,TRBV6-4,CASREVAGGPDEQFF,TGTGCCAGCAGAGAAGTAGCGGGAGGGCCCGATGAGCAGTTCTTC
-,TRBD2,TRBJ2-1,TRBV5-1,CASGGGLRDEQFF,TGCGCCAGCGGCGGGGGTCTTAGGGATGAGCAGTTCTTC
-,-,TRBJ2-6,TRBV5-1,CASSLDGGAGANVLTF,TGCGCCAGCAGCTTGGATGGGGGCGCTGGGGCCAACGTCCTGACTTTC
-,-,TRBJ1-2,TRBV4-1,CASSQAGADYGYTF,TGCGCCAGCAGCCAAGCAGGGGCGGACTATGGCTACACCTTC
-,TRBD1,TRBJ1-6,TRBV5-5,CASSSDREVVNSPLHF,TGTGCCAGCAGCTCTGACAGGGAGGTAGTAAATTCACCCCTCCACTTT
-,-,TRBJ1-2,TRBV27,CASSFSGQNYGYTF,TGTGCCAGCAGTTTCTCGGGACAAAACTATGGCTACACCTTC
once,TRBD1,TRBJ1-2,TRBV11-2,CASSSTVGQGDGYTF,TGTGCCAGCAGCTCGACCGTGGGACAGGGAGATGGCTACACCTTC
-,-,TRBJ1-1,TRBV28,CASSFRSEAFF,TGTGCCAGCAGTTTCCGGTCAGAAGCTTTCTTT
-,-,TRBJ2-1,TRBV5-1,CASRQDVYSYNEQFF,TGCGCCAGCAGACAGGATGTCTACTCCTACAATGAGCAGTTCTTC
-,TRBD1,TRBJ2-1,TRBV19,CASSDRGNEQFF,TGTGCCAGTTCGGACAGGGGCAATGAGCAGTTCTTC
once,-,TRBJ2-5,TRBV4-1,CASSPDDSRQETQYF,TGCGCCAGCAGCCCCGATGATAGTCGGCAAGAGACCCAGTACTTC
-,-,TRBJ2-7,TRBV29-1,CSVPGISAYEQYF,TGCAGCGTTCCAGGGATTTCTGCCTACGAGCAGTACTTC
-,-,TRBJ1-4,TRBV5-1,CASSFLSTNEKLFF,TGCGCCAGCAGTTTCCTTTCAACTAATGAAAAACTGTTTTTT
-,TRBD1,TRBJ2-1,TRBV9,CASSVTGQAYNEQFF,TGTGCCAGCAGCGTAACGGGACAGGCCTACAATGAGCAGTTCTTC
-,-,TRBJ1-4,TRBV5-1,CASSPQMGGDKEKLFF,TGCGCCAGCAGCCCTCAAATGGGAGGCGATAAGGAAAAACTGTTTTTT
-,-,TRBJ2-7,TRBV7-8,CASSSRGGKDEQYF,TGTGCCAGCAGCTCGAGGGGGGGGAAGGACGAGCAGTACTTC
few,-,TRBJ2-7,TRBV27,CASSFLPGSTYEQYF,TGTGCCAGCAGTTTCCTACCGGGATCAACCTACGAGCAGTACTTC
once,TRBD1,TRBJ2-3,TRBV9,CASSLRDSHSTDTQYF,TGTGCCAGCAGCCTCCGGGACAGTCATAGCACAGATACGCAGTATTTT